This T cell receptor (beta chain) was observed in a study of blood T cells in healthy people across ages. A second PCR, run for about 6 to 11 cycles, used a sample-barcoded 5' primer plus a J-beta primer mix. From the 5' RACE reads, TCRdb called clonotypes with MiXCR, one entry per CDR3 protein. The sample carries about 500,000 distinct CDR3 sequences, 24% recorded once. Only a few counts were recorded for this clonotype. Trimming shortened V by 10 bases and J by 2 bases, and 12 bases separated the two germline ends. Germline V gene lookup returns CDR1 MGHRA and CDR2 YSYEKL. The CDR3 consists of 13 residues. This same sample was also taken into another study, of T cells of mothers and their children.

This TCR was sampled from a boy younger than 18 in good health. The V gene is TRBV4-1, the J gene TRBJ1-5; D uncertain. The sequencing input was blood. The CDR3: CATSLRGNQPQHF. DNA of the CDR3: TGCGCCACCTCCCTCCGAGGCAATCAGCCCCAGCATTTT.